These 27 T cell receptor beta chains came from one sample sequenced in a study of post-analysis software for immune sequencing data. General study points: Higher frequency in patients than in controls was seen for five TRBV segments, with TRBV5-6, TRBV5-1 and TRBV20-1 among them.

These TCRs are of unknown antigen specificity. Sequencing libraries made from TCR beta cDNA carried unique molecular identifiers. TCRdb redid the calling of the PCR reads with MiXCR, one entry per CDR3 protein. Seen here are roughly 870,000 distinct CDR3 sequences, around 53% observed once, and the top ten hold approximately 4.4%. The sample consisted of blood. The receptor set was obtained from a girl aged 10 to 17 with multiple sclerosis.

This clonotype turned up a few times. The V gene is TRBV7-9, the J gene TRBJ2-7; tentatively, D is TRBD1 (5 bases). V gave up 1 base and J gave up 0 bases, with 10 bases separating them. Germline lookup yields CDR1 SEHNR and CDR2 FQNEAQ (reference sequence). The CDR3 contains 15 residues. CDR3 coding DNA: TGTGCCAGCAGCTTAGGTTCGCAGGGCTCCTACGAGCAGTACTTC. Its translation is CASSLGSQGSYEQYF. Filled out from reference TRBV7-9 and TRBJ2-7, the complete variable domain reads DTGVSQNPRHKITKRGQNVTFRCDPISEHNRLYWYRQTLGQGPEFLTYFQNEAQLEKSRLLSDRFSAERPKGSFSTLEIQRTEQGDSAMYLCASSLGSQGSYEQYFGPGTRLTVT.

This chain uses TRBV12-3 or TRBV12-4 with TRBJ2-6; 11 bases are shared with TRBD1. The length of the CDR3 is 18 residues. J lost 2 bases, V lost 5 bases, and 8 bases had no gene match. The CDR3 region has the DNA TGTGCCAGCAGTCTACGGACAGGGGGCTCGACTGGGGCCAACGTCCTGACTTTC. Translation: CASSLRTGGSTGANVLTF.

The chain carries TRBV6-1 and TRBJ1-2; D is uncertain. This CDR3 region has 14 residues. The germline V and J ends were trimmed by 2 bases and 4 bases, with 11 bases remaining between them. Germline CDR1 is MNHNS and CDR2 is SASEGT. The CDR3 DNA is TGTGCCAGCAGTGAAAGTCCTAGTCTCTATGGCTACACCTTC. It codes for CASSESPSLYGYTF.

The rearrangement joins TRBV10-3 to TRBJ2-1; TRBD2 matches at 7 bases. Germline V gene sequence: CDR1 ENHRY, CDR2 SYGVKD. V trimming: 9 bases; J trimming: 7 bases; junction bases outside the gene matches: 9. The CDR3 covers 13 residues. The CDR3 reads CAIGWGGRNEQFF. CDR3 DNA: TGTGCCATTGGATGGGGCGGGAGAAATGAGCAGTTCTTC.

The chain carries TRBV27 and TRBJ2-6; D possibly corresponds to TRBD1 (6 bases). Looked up from germline, CDR1 is MNHEY and CDR2 is SMNVEV (reference sequence). The V end lost 5 bases, the J end lost 1 base, and 12 bases lay between the germline ends. This CDR3 has 16 residues. The chain's CDR3 is CASSPIQGSGANVLTF. The DNA of the CDR3 is TGTGCCAGCAGTCCTATACAGGGATCTGGGGCCAACGTCCTGACTTTC.

A few counts support this clonotype. The CDR3 is CSVLPQGFYEQYF. The CDR3 region has the DNA TGCAGCGTCCTTCCCCAGGGTTTCTACGAGCAGTACTTC. This rearrangement joins TRBV29-1 to TRBJ2-7; a possible D gene is TRBD1 (5 bases). The CDR3 runs 13 residues. Germline loops: CDR1 SQVTM, CDR2 ANQGSEA. Trimming stripped 6 bases from V and 3 bases from J, with 15 bases between.

This clonotype was detected a few times. J is TRBJ2-7 and V is TRBV2; the match to TRBD2 covers 15 bases. The CDR3 runs 17 residues. In germline, CDR1 is SNHLY, CDR2 FYNNEI. The J segment lost 2 bases and the V segment lost 8 bases, leaving 10 bases of the junction unmatched. CDR3 in amino acids: CASRTGTSGGTAYEQYF. CDR3 nucleotide sequence: TGTGCCAGCCGCACCGGGACTAGCGGGGGGACTGCCTACGAGCAGTACTTC.

This chain connects TRBV9 to TRBJ1-2; D not resolved. With 0 bases removed from V and 2 bases from J, the gap between germline ends came to 8 bases. The germline gives CDR1 SGDLS, CDR2 YYNGEE. The CDR3 sequence is 14 residues long. CDR3 sequence: CASSVAPGNYGYTF. The CDR3 nucleotides are TGTGCCAGCAGCGTAGCTCCCGGGAACTATGGCTACACCTTC.

The genes are TRBV21-1 and TRBJ2-7. TRBV21-1 is an annotated pseudogene. CDR3 length equals 16 residues. CDR3 bases: TGTGCCAGCAGCTCTCATGGTAGGTCGGCTCGAGACGAGCAGTACTTC. Encoded protein: CASSSHGRSARDEQYF.

V usage is TRBV30 and J usage is TRBJ1-5; a weak D match, TRBD1 (6 bases). Germline loops: CDR1 GTSNPN, CDR2 SVGIG (reference sequence). With 0 bases removed from V and 5 bases from J, the gap between germline ends came to 11 bases. The CDR3 is 14 amino acids. The CDR3 sequence: CAWSVWTVHQPQHF. CDR3 nucleotide sequence: TGTGCCTGGAGTGTATGGACAGTCCATCAGCCCCAGCATTTT.

The sample holds a few counts of this clonotype. The rearrangement uses TRBV12-3 or TRBV12-4 and TRBJ2-5, with 8 bases identical to TRBD2. Germline trimming cut 4 bases from V and 4 bases from J; bases unmatched to any gene: 2. The CDR3 is 13 amino acids. CDR3 protein: CASSSSGRETQYF. The CDR3 nucleotides are TGTGCCAGCAGTTCCAGCGGGAGAGAGACCCAGTACTTC.

The CDR3 loop is CSASNRAVYEQYF. The CDR3 nucleotides are TGCAGTGCTAGTAACAGGGCGGTCTACGAGCAGTACTTC. The chain recombines TRBV20-1 with TRBJ2-7; possible D gene TRBD1, 6 bases. The CDR3 loop spans 13 amino acids. The germline CDR1 and CDR2 sequences are DFQATT and SNEGSKA (reference sequence). Trimming stripped 3 bases from V and 3 bases from J, with 12 bases between.

This clonotype was recorded a few times. V usage is TRBV5-1 and J usage is TRBJ1-3, with a tentative D call TRBD1 (5 bases). V dropped 0 bases and J dropped 3 bases, with 7 bases sitting between them. Germline V gives CDR1 SGHRS, CDR2 YFSETQ. The CDR3 covers 14 residues. CDR3 region: CASSLGQIGNTIYF. The DNA of the CDR3 is TGCGCCAGCAGCTTGGGACAGATTGGAAACACCATATATTTT.

The chain combines TRBV10-3 with TRBJ2-7; 12 positions agree with TRBD2. V trimming: 5 bases; J trimming: 2 bases; junction bases outside the gene matches: 10. The CDR3 loop spans 17 amino acids. Germline V gene data show CDR1 as ENHRY and CDR2 as SYGVKD. In DNA, the CDR3 is TGTGCCATCAGTCACCGGCTAGCGGGGGGGCCAACCTACGAGCAGTACTTC. This gives the protein CAISHRLAGGPTYEQYF.

This clonotype occurred a few times. The chain couples TRBV29-1 to TRBJ2-1, with 13 bases that match TRBD2. With V trimmed by 6 bases and J by 12 bases, 11 bases remained unmatched. CDR1 and CDR2 (germline): SQVTM, ANQGSEA. The CDR3 length is 14 residues. CDR3 in amino acids: CSVVGLAGDAGQFF. The CDR3 region has the DNA TGCAGCGTCGTAGGACTAGCGGGAGACGCTGGGCAGTTCTTC.

This clonotype was observed a few times. The chain joins TRBV5-1 to TRBJ1-2; D remains unclear. CDR1 is SGHRS, CDR2 YFSETQ, per germline. The CDR3 extends over 12 amino acids. Trimming removed 6 bases at V and 9 bases at J, with 15 bases between. CDR3 protein: CASTEGSTSYTF. DNA of the CDR3: TGCGCCAGCACGGAGGGTTCGACGAGCTACACCTTC.

The CDR3 sequence is CASKGQTRGNQPQHF. CDR3 in DNA: TGTGCCAGCAAAGGACAGACGAGAGGCAATCAGCCCCAGCATTTT. V is TRBV2 and J is TRBJ1-5; the D gene is possibly TRBD1 (6 bases). Germline CDR1 reads SNHLY; CDR2 reads FYNNEI. The CDR3 covers 15 residues. Trimming took 7 bases from V and 2 from J, leaving 15 bases between them.

The V and J genes are TRBV5-1 and TRBJ2-1; 8 nucleotides agree with TRBD1. CDR1 is SGHRS and CDR2 is YFSETQ in the germline V gene. The CDR3 spans 14 residues. With 4 bases clipped from V and 6 bases from J, the junction kept 6 bases outside the gene matches. CDR3 loop: CASSPRDRFNEQFF. The CDR3 coding sequence is TGCGCCAGCAGCCCTCGGGACAGGTTCAATGAGCAGTTCTTC.

This chain connects TRBV6-1 to TRBJ2-5, with 9 bases identical to TRBD2. Germline CDR1 and CDR2: MNHNS and SASEGT. The J segment lost 3 bases and the V segment lost 4 bases, leaving 3 bases of the junction unmatched. The CDR3 is 14 residues long. CDR3 in DNA: TGTGCCAGCAGTGTTTCTAGCGGGAAAGAGACCCAGTACTTC. Translating it yields CASSVSSGKETQYF.

This clonotype has more than one count but fewer than ten. The chain joins TRBV30 to TRBJ2-6, with no clear D. The CDR3 totals 13 residues. V was trimmed by 7 bases and J by 2 bases, leaving 9 bases between them. Looked up from germline, CDR1 is GTSNPN and CDR2 is SVGIG (reference sequence). The CDR3 reads CAYNQAGANVLTF. The DNA for the CDR3 is TGTGCCTACAACCAGGCTGGGGCCAACGTCCTGACTTTC.

Only a few counts were recorded for this clonotype. The chain recombines TRBV5-1 with TRBJ2-7; 9 bases agree with TRBD2. V dropped 0 bases and J dropped 2; count of bases not matched to a gene: 6. There are 16 residues in the CDR3. Germline lookup yields CDR1 SGHRS and CDR2 YFSETQ. This CDR3 reads CASSLAPLAGTYEQYF. Written as DNA, the CDR3 is TGCGCCAGCAGCTTGGCGCCGCTAGCGGGGACCTACGAGCAGTACTTC.

The CDR3 nucleotides read TGCAGCGTGGCCCTCACACAGGGGCAAGAGACCCAGTACTTC. This sequence encodes CSVALTQGQETQYF. The chain carries TRBV29-1 and TRBJ2-5, with 7 positions matching TRBD1. V lost 6 bases, J lost 2 bases, and 9 bases stayed unmatched. Looked up from germline, CDR1 is SQVTM and CDR2 is ANQGSEA. The CDR3 spans 14 residues.

The CDR3 sequence: CSAREDQDRYGYTF. CDR3 in DNA: TGCAGTGCTAGAGAGGACCAGGACCGCTATGGCTACACCTTC. The chain uses TRBV20-1 and TRBJ1-2, with D unresolved. Germline V CDR1 and CDR2: DFQATT, SNEGSKA (reference sequence). The CDR3 runs to 14 residues. Trimming took 0 bases from V and 4 from J, leaving 12 bases between them.

V gene TRBV7-9 combines with J gene TRBJ1-2; D might be TRBD1 (5 bases). V was pared by 3 bases and J by 8 bases, with 16 bases between. Germline CDR1 reads SEHNR; CDR2 reads FQNEAQ (reference sequence). There are 14 residues in the CDR3. The chain's CDR3 is CASSLNPAGDGYTF. Here the CDR3 DNA reads TGTGCCAGCAGCTTGAATCCCGCGGGGGACGGCTACACCTTC.

The J gene is TRBJ1-2, the V gene TRBV7-3; TRBD1 is a possible D gene (6 bases). The CDR3 sequence is 15 residues long. V was trimmed by 0 bases and J by 7 bases, leaving 15 bases between them. Germline loops: CDR1 SGHTA, CDR2 FQGTGA. The CDR3 loop is CASSLTPTGNRGYTF. The DNA for the CDR3 is TGTGCCAGCAGCTTAACCCCGACAGGAAATCGTGGCTACACCTTC.

The V gene is TRBV18, the J gene TRBJ1-1, with 8 positions matching TRBD1. V trimming: 4 bases; J trimming: 4 bases; junction bases outside the gene matches: 2. The CDR3 loop spans 13 amino acids. Germline V gene data show CDR1 as KGHSH and CDR2 as LQKENI. Written as DNA, the CDR3 is TGTGCCAGCTCACGAACAGGGGGCACTGAAGCTTTCTTT. Its protein product is CASSRTGGTEAFF.

This clonotype was seen a handful of times. The chain couples TRBV2 to TRBJ2-4, with 8 positions matching TRBD2. The germline CDR1 and CDR2 sequences are SNHLY and FYNNEI. There are 13 residues in the CDR3. Trimming cost V 4 bases and J 7 bases; bases outside gene matches: 3. The CDR3 DNA reads as TGTGCCAGCAGTGTAACTAGCGGCAACATTCAGTACTTC. Translating it yields CASSVTSGNIQYF.